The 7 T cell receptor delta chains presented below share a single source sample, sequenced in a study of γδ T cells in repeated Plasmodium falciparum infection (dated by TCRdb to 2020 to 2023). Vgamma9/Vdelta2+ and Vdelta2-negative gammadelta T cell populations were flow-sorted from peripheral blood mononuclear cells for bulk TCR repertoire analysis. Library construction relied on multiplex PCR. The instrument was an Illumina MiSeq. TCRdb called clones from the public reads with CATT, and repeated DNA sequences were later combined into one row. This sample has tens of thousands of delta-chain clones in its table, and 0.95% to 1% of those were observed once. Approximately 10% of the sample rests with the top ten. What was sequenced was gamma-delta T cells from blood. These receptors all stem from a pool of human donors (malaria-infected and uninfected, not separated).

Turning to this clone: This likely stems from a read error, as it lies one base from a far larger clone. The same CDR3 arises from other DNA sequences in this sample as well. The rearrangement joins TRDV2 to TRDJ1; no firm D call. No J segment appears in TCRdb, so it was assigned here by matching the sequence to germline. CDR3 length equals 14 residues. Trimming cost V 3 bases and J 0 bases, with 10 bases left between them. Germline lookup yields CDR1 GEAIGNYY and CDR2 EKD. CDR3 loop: CACDSLLNTDKLIF. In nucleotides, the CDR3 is TGTGCCTGTGACTCTTTACTTAACACCGATAAACTCATCTTT.

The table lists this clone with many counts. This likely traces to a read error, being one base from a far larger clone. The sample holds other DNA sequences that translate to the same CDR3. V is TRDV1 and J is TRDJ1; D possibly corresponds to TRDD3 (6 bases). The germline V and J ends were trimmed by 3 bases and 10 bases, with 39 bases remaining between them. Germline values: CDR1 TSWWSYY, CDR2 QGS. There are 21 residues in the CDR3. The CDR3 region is CALGERERLHSNGGELPGLIF. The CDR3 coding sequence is TGTGCTCTTGGGGAGCGAGAGCGCCTACATTCGAACGGGGGGGAACTGCCCGGACTCATCTTT.

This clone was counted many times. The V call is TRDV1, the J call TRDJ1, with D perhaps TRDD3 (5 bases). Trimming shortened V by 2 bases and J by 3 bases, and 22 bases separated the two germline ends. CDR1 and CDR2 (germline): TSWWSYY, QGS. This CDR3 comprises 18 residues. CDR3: CALGECTTGAGSADKLIF. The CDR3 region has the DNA TGTGCTCTTGGGGAATGTACTACCGGAGCTGGGAGCGCCGATAAACTCATCTTT.

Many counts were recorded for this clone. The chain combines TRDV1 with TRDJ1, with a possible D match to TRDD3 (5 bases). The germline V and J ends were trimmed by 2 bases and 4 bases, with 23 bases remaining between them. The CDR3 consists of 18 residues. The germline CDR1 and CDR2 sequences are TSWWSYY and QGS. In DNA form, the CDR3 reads TGTGCTCTTGGGGAATTCCCCGCTCCGGTCATACGAAACGATAAACTCATCTTT. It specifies CALGEFPAPVIRNDKLIF.

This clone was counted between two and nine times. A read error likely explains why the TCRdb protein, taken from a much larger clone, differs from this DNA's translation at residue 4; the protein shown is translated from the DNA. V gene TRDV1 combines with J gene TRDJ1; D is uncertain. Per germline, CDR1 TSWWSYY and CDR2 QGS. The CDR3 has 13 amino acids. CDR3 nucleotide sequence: TGTGCTCTTAGGGAACTCTTGTCTCAAAAACTCATCTTT. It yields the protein CALRELLSQKLIF.

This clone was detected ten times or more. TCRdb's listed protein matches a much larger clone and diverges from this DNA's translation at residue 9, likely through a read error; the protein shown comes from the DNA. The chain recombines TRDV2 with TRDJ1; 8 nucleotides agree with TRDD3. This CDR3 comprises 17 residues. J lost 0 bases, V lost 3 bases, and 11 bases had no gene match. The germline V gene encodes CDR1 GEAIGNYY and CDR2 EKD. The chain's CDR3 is CACDALLGGTYTDKLIF. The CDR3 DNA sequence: TGTGCCTGTGACGCCTTACTGGGGGGCACGTACACCGATAAACTCATCTTT.

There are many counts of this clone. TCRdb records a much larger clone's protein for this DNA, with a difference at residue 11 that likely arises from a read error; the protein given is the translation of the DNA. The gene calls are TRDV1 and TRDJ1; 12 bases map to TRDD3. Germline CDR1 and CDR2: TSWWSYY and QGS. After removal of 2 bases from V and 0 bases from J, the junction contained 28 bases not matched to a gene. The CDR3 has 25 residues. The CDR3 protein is CALGELPFTRAGGYARRLYTDKLIF. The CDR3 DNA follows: TGTGCTCTTGGGGAATTACCTTTCACAAGGGCTGGGGGATACGCGCGCCGACTGTACACCGATAAACTCATCTTT.